The TCR beta chain under discussion was sequenced for a study of T cell responses to AZD1222 COVID-19 vaccine. TCRdb keeps only in-frame clones here, not all; method: immunoSEQ multiplex PCR. The data show more than 100,000 clones, roughly 89% seen once. Germline V lookup: CDR1 GTSNPN, CDR2 SVGIG (reference sequence). Trimming stripped 0 bases from V and 10 bases from J, with 7 bases between. The CDR3 covers 12 residues. Material: peripheral blood, obtained on day 0 of AZD1222 vaccination. V usage is TRBV30 and J usage is TRBJ1-6, with D unresolved. The origin of this receptor is an adult in good health. The CDR3 spells CAWSVRGSPLHF. In DNA, the CDR3 is TGTGCCTGGAGTGTACGAGGATCACCCCTCCACTTT.